This T cell receptor beta chain was found in a study of T cells in Graves' hyperthyroidism and ophthalmopathy (dated by TCRdb to between 2018 and 2020). About the investigation overall: Peripheral blood was collected at initial diagnosis, before any treatment. TCR V-J signatures able to tell the groups apart were searched for in a discovery cohort of 100 or so patients, of whom 43 had Graves' ophthalmopathy and about 55 had stable Graves' hyperthyroidism. Prospective prediction of ophthalmopathy was tested in an independent validation cohort of approximately 18 hyperthyroidism patients and 17 patients who later progressed to ophthalmopathy. The roughly 94 discovery patients were randomly split 7:3 into training and test sets. The study also compared thyroid tissue and blood T-cell repertoires from more than 5 Graves' hyperthyroidism patients. Following sampling, methimazole starting at 30 mg daily was given to hyperthyroidism patients, and high-dose intravenous methylprednisolone was given to ophthalmopathy patients. The paper reports TCR Vbeta CDR3 sequencing of 140 or so peripheral blood samples: under 45 ophthalmopathy, about 75 hyperthyroidism and approximately 17 progressor patients.

What the research found in general, with its limitations: In validation, progression to ophthalmopathy was predicted by the model with about 70% sensitivity and 72% to 80% specificity, a median of 6.5 months before onset. No statistical method was used to fix the sample size in advance, and group allocation was not hidden from the investigators. Most expanded thyroid clonotypes (frequency above 0.001) were also found in blood, which suggests that blood repertoires may mirror thyroid immune responses. Ophthalmopathy was separated from stable hyperthyroidism by a 13 V-J signature model, with around 88% sensitivity and approximately 84% specificity obtained in cross-validation and 80%/75% obtained in testing.

The CDR3 covers 15 residues, taking in both the cysteine and the phenylalanine. Just the 45-base CDR3 DNA is kept, in frame starting at base 1. Here V drops 3 bases and J drops 8 bases, and the junction holds 5 bases not matched to any gene. The count of this clonotype is one. The clone's antigen remains unknown. No qualities accompany the bases; no much larger clone lies one base away. A single read counts as weak evidence. A patient counted as having stable Graves' hyperthyroidism if no progression to ophthalmopathy occurred over 18 months of follow-up. Hyperthyroidism patients were newly diagnosed, had a disease duration of under 2 months, and were aged 18 to 65 years. Exclusion was applied to patients with uncontrolled infections, other autoimmune diseases, pregnancy or lactation. Clinical symptoms, serum thyroxine and TRAb, thyroid ultrasound, and orbital computed tomography formed the basis for the diagnoses. PBMCs were separated from 10 ml of fresh peripheral blood using Ficoll-Paque density gradient centrifugation. Trizol reagent was used to extract total RNA, and RNA quality was then checked on an Agilent 2100 Bioanalyzer.

Amplification of TCR beta CDR3 regions was carried out from RNA transcripts. The first round of RT-PCR for the TCR CDR3 was performed with the HTBI primer set and the Qiagen OneStep RT-PCR kit. The libraries were constructed in a second round of multiplex PCR and then size-selected and purified. Sequencing of the libraries was done on an Illumina HiSeq2000 using paired-end 100 bp reads. The authors' analysis ran thus. SOAPnuke was used to process the raw data, throwing out any read that contained adapters or uncalled bases, had a mean Phred below 15, or lacked an exact constant-primer or identifier match. COPE v1.2.5 was used to merge the high-quality paired reads, and each unique nucleotide sequence was defined as a clonotype. MiTCR v1.1 was used to align the clonotypes against IMGT TRBV, TRBD and TRBJ reference segments. Only V-J combinations with frequency above 0.0001, covering approximately 99% of repertoires, were analysed. The TCS score was defined as the ratio of F50 (clonal expansion) to E x V (chaos), calculated using BLOSUM62-based TCRdist between CDR3 peptides within each V-J. Welch's t-statistics and random forest reduced roughly 530 V-J features to 10 to 15, which were used in a naive Bayes classifier (R e1071). TCRdb handled the public reads itself, with Q25 trimming in fastp and clone calling in MiXCR, and kept productive beta chains. Rows matching on CDR3 protein sequence are summarized as one entry with the most common DNA and genes. The authors' filters were not applied to this entry. This sample is represented by about 180,000 distinct CDR3 sequences; about a sixth of them were singletons. The top ten clonotypes cover 25% to 35% of the sample.

Rearrangement joined TRBV12-3 or TRBV12-4 to TRBJ1-4; a stretch of 11 junction bases matches TRBD1. The clonotype originates from a woman aged 45-59 years with Graves' hyperthyroidism. The sample was blood. In nucleotides, the sequence is TGTGCCAGCAGTTTTCGCGGGACAGGGGGAGAAAAACTGTTTTTT. This sequence encodes CASSFRGTGGEKLFF.